The 29 T cell receptor beta chains reported below all come from one sample, sequenced in a study of cytomegalovirus exposure and HLA in healthy donors. It was with 60 Vbeta and 13 Jbeta primers that the PCR ran. Assay: immunoSEQ multiplex PCR; the TCRdb copy retains only in-frame clones and omits some. The top ten clones hold about 2.2% of a sample with 110,000 to 150,000 clones, 70% of them seen once. Sequencing was performed on PBMCs. These TCRs come from a woman aged 60-75 years in good health and CMV-seropositive.

The V call is TRBV5-1, the J call TRBJ1-5, with D possibly being TRBD1 (5 bases). The germline V and J ends were trimmed by 1 base and 2 bases, with 10 bases remaining between them. Germline CDR1 SGHRS, CDR2 YFSETQ. This CDR3 has 15 amino acids. CDR3 residues: CASSLNTGGNQPQHF. The CDR3, as DNA: TGCGCCAGCAGCTTGAATACAGGAGGCAATCAGCCCCAGCATTTT. The full variable domain, in which reference TRBV5-1 and TRBJ1-5 provide the parts outside the CDR3, is KAGVTQTPRYLIKTRGQQVTLSCSPISGHRSVSWYQQTPGQGLQFLFEYFSETQRNKGNFPGRFSGRQFSNSRSEMNVSTLELGDSALYLCASSLNTGGNQPQHFGDGTRLSIL.

This chain joins TRBV28 and TRBJ2-2; 7 bases are shared with TRBD1. V dropped 5 bases and J dropped 6; count of bases not matched to a gene: 6. The CDR3 has 14 amino acids. The germline CDR1 and CDR2 sequences are MDHEN and SYDVKM. The DNA of the CDR3 is TGTGCCAGCAGTCTAAACAGGGGACCCGGGGAGCTGTTTTTT. The encoded protein is CASSLNRGPGELFF.

The chain links TRBV6-5 to TRBJ1-1; D is unresolved. The CDR3 covers 13 residues. V was shortened by 6 bases and J by 1 base, with 9 bases between the two germline ends. Germline CDR1 is MNHEY and CDR2 is SVGAGI. The CDR3 DNA follows: TGTGCCAGCAGCCGTCCAGGGAACACTGAAGCTTTCTTT. Translated: CASSRPGNTEAFF.

This clone has just a few counts. The chain uses TRBV5-1 and TRBJ2-7; 10 bases are shared with TRBD2. The trim removed 0 bases at V and 2 bases at J, leaving 2 bases unmatched. This CDR3 is built from 15 residues. CDR1 SGHRS and CDR2 YFSETQ come from the germline V gene. This chain's CDR3 is CASSLATSGPYEQYF. CDR3 nucleotide sequence: TGCGCCAGCAGCTTGGCGACTAGCGGGCCCTACGAGCAGTACTTC.

The chain has TRBV15 and TRBJ1-5; no definite D call. Trimming took off 5 bases at V and 0 bases at J, with 2 bases between the two ends. CDR1 and CDR2 (germline): LNHNV, YYDKDF (reference sequence). This CDR3 comprises 12 residues. The CDR3 nucleotides read TGTGCCACCAGCTATAGCAATCAGCCCCAGCATTTT. It codes for CATSYSNQPQHF.

CDR3 coding DNA: TGTGCCAGCAGTGAATCCGCCCCGGGTGGGGAGACCCAGTACTTC. Translation gives CASSESAPGGETQYF. This chain links TRBV25-1 with TRBJ2-5, with D uncertain. This CDR3 is 15 amino acids long. Germline CDR1 and CDR2: MGHDK and SYGVNS. V was shortened by 1 base and J by 5 bases, with 14 bases between the two germline ends.

There are a few counts of this clone. This chain joins TRBV9 and TRBJ2-1, with D possibly matching TRBD1 (5 bases). Trimming removed 0 bases from V and 6 bases from J, with 19 bases in between. CDR1 SGDLS and CDR2 YYNGEE come from the germline V gene. The CDR3 extends over 17 amino acids. The CDR3 reads CASSVASESLGANEQFF. The CDR3 region has the DNA TGTGCCAGCAGCGTAGCCAGCGAGTCTCTAGGGGCCAATGAGCAGTTCTTC. Supplemented by reference TRBV9 and TRBJ2-1, the full variable domain reads DSGVTQTPKHLITATGQRVTLRCSPRSGDLSVYWYQQSLDQGLQFLIQYYNGEERAKGNILERFSAQQFPDLHSELNLSSLELGDSALYFCASSVASESLGANEQFFGPGTRLTVL.

CDR3 nucleotide sequence: TGTGCCAGCAGCTTAGGACGGGACAGAGAGCAGTACTTC. Its protein is CASSLGRDREQYF. The V and J genes are TRBV11-3 and TRBJ2-7; 7 nucleotides line up with TRBD1. The V gene end was trimmed by 1 base and the J gene end by 7 bases; junction bases not matched to a gene: 4. This CDR3 has 13 amino acids. Per germline, CDR1 SGHNT and CDR2 YENEEA.

CDR3 amino acids: CASIRTGTSTDTQYF. CDR3 in DNA: TGTGCCAGCATTAGGACAGGTACTAGCACAGATACGCAGTATTTT. The chain has TRBV6-1 and TRBJ2-3; 7 positions match TRBD1. This CDR3 contains 15 residues. The J segment lost 0 bases and the V segment lost 7 bases, leaving 7 bases of the junction unmatched. CDR1 is MNHNS and CDR2 is SASEGT in the germline V gene.

This clone was observed a single time. This sequence joins TRBV18 and TRBJ1-1; D perhaps matches TRBD1 (6 bases). Trimming took 6 bases from V and 4 from J, leaving 15 bases between them. The CDR3 consists of 14 residues. Germline assignment: CDR1 KGHSH and CDR2 LQKENI. The CDR3 protein is CASSGQSGGTEAFF. In DNA, the CDR3 is TGTGCCAGCTCCGGACAGTCCGGCGGCACTGAAGCTTTCTTT.

The V call is TRBV28, the J call TRBJ1-5, with TRBD1 identical over 8 bases. This CDR3 comprises 15 residues. V was pared by 4 bases and J by 4 bases, with 6 bases of the junction left unmatched. Germline V gene lookup returns CDR1 MDHEN and CDR2 SYDVKM. CDR3 nucleotides: TGTGCCAGCAGTTCCGGACAGGGAGATAATCAGCCCCAGCATTTT. It codes for CASSSGQGDNQPQHF.

This clone showed up just a few times. The rearrangement uses TRBV7-3 and TRBJ2-1, with a weak D call TRBD2 (6 bases). This CDR3 contains 15 residues. The V gene's germline CDR1 is SGHTA and CDR2 FQGTGA. The V end lost 2 bases, the J end lost 2 bases, and 10 bases lay between the germline ends. This CDR3 reads CASSLRAGPYNEQFF. Here the CDR3 DNA reads TGTGCCAGCAGCTTACGGGCGGGACCCTACAATGAGCAGTTCTTC.

CDR3: CASSERYTGELFF. Written as DNA, the CDR3 is TGTGCCAGCAGTGAGAGATACACCGGGGAGCTGTTTTTT. The chain is built from TRBV6-1 and TRBJ2-2; D remains ambiguous. CDR3 length equals 13 residues. Per germline, CDR1 MNHNS and CDR2 SASEGT. V was cut by 3 bases and J by 3 bases, with 5 bases left in between.

CDR3 in amino acids: CASSQDLVGLDFLGEQFF. The CDR3 nucleotides read TGTGCCAGCAGCCAAGATCTTGTGGGACTAGATTTCCTCGGTGAGCAGTTCTTC. The chain carries TRBV4-2 and TRBJ2-1; 8 nucleotides line up with TRBD2. In germline, CDR1 is LGHNA, CDR2 YNFKEQ. Unmatched junction bases numbered 16, after V lost 0 bases and J lost 9 bases. This CDR3 is built from 18 residues.

The chain carries TRBV2 and TRBJ2-3; D not certain. The CDR3 has 11 residues. Between the trimmed V and J ends, which lost 6 bases and 2 bases, there was a span of 3 bases. Germline V lookup: CDR1 SNHLY, CDR2 FYNNEI. This CDR3 is CASSLTDTQYF. CDR3 in DNA: TGTGCCAGCAGCCTCACAGATACGCAGTATTTT.

The chain uses TRBV11-2 and TRBJ1-1, with TRBD1 matching 8 bases. Germline CDR1 SGHAT, CDR2 FQNNGV. V shed 5 bases and J 6 bases; nucleotides not matched to a gene: 5. The CDR3 contains 13 residues. CDR3 sequence: CASSPDREPEAFF. The CDR3 DNA reads TGTGCCAGCAGCCCGGACAGGGAACCTGAAGCTTTCTTT.

This chain links TRBV7-2 with TRBJ2-1, with no clear D. V lost 5 bases and J 7 bases, leaving 15 bases between the germline ends. Per germline, CDR1 SGHTA and CDR2 FQGNSA. The length of the CDR3 is 14 residues. The CDR3 region is CASSRLVLANEQFF. The CDR3 coding sequence is TGTGCCAGCAGCCGGCTAGTCTTGGCTAATGAGCAGTTCTTC.

V is TRBV2 and J is TRBJ2-7, with 7 bases matching TRBD2. From germline, CDR1 is SNHLY and CDR2 FYNNEI. The CDR3 extends over 12 amino acids. Losses at the gene ends were 6 bases for V and 5 bases for J; bases not matched to a gene: 4. The CDR3 region is CASRTSLDEQYF. CDR3 in DNA: TGTGCCAGCAGGACTAGCCTCGACGAGCAGTACTTC.

This chain uses TRBV9 with TRBJ2-6; weak D call: TRBD1 (5 bases). The V gene's germline CDR1 is SGDLS and CDR2 YYNGEE. This CDR3 has 17 amino acids. Trimming cost V 4 bases and J 0 bases, with 14 bases left between them. CDR3 sequence (DNA): TGTGCCAGCAGCTCCCGCCCAGGGCTCTCTGGGGCCAACGTCCTGACTTTC. Amino acids: CASSSRPGLSGANVLTF.

This clone was counted only a few times. The chain recombines TRBV28 with TRBJ1-2; TRBD1 might be the D (6 bases). Germline CDR1 and CDR2: MDHEN and SYDVKM. This CDR3 is built from 14 residues. V was cut by 10 bases and J by 6 bases, with 21 bases left in between. This chain's CDR3 is CATLTQTGMDGYTF. CDR3 bases: TGTGCCACCCTGACTCAGACAGGAATGGATGGCTACACCTTC.

The rearrangement links TRBV4-1 to TRBJ2-3, with TRBD1 matching over 8 bases. In germline, CDR1 is MGHRA, CDR2 YSYEKL. The CDR3 sequence is 15 residues long. V shed 3 bases and J 4 bases; nucleotides not matched to a gene: 6. The CDR3 sequence is CASSHGQGSPDTQYF. Written as DNA, the CDR3 is TGCGCCAGCAGCCACGGACAGGGTTCCCCAGATACGCAGTATTTT.

This sequence joins TRBV5-1 and TRBJ1-4, with TRBD1 identical over 9 bases. From germline, CDR1 is SGHRS and CDR2 YFSETQ. This CDR3 comprises 15 residues. Trimming removed 5 bases from V and 7 bases from J; junction bases left unmatched: 9. The CDR3 loop reads CASSPRGTGSEKLFF. The DNA for the CDR3 is TGCGCCAGCAGTCCTCGGGGGACAGGGAGTGAAAAACTGTTTTTT.

The V call is TRBV4-1, the J call TRBJ1-2, with 8 bases aligning to TRBD1. The germline V gene has CDR1 MGHRA and CDR2 YSYEKL. CDR3 length: 16 amino acids. The V segment lost 3 bases and the J segment 7 bases; nucleotides outside the gene matches: 13. The DNA for the CDR3 is TGCGCCAGCAGCCAGGGACAGGCGGGCGTCAGTCGTGGCTACACCTTC. This codes for CASSQGQAGVSRGYTF.

The chain employs TRBV5-1 and TRBJ2-3; 7 bases match TRBD1. V shed 7 bases and J 2 bases; nucleotides not matched to a gene: 13. CDR1 and CDR2 (germline): SGHRS, YFSETQ. This CDR3 has 16 residues. The CDR3 DNA sequence: TGCGCCAGCTACTTCGGTACAGGGGACCTCACAGATACGCAGTATTTT. Its translation is CASYFGTGDLTDTQYF.

This chain joins TRBV11-2 and TRBJ2-2; tentative D call: TRBD1 (5 bases). The ends were cut back, 5 bases at V and 5 bases at J, with 15 bases in the middle. Germline CDR1 is SGHAT and CDR2 is FQNNGV. The CDR3 extends over 15 amino acids. CDR3 region: CASSPSGIMTGELFF. CDR3 DNA: TGTGCCAGCAGCCCGTCAGGGATAATGACCGGGGAGCTGTTTTTT.

The rearrangement links TRBV10-3 to TRBJ2-1, with TRBD2 matching 7 bases. V was clipped by 8 bases and J by 4 bases; unmatched bases: 8. The CDR3 covers 14 residues. CDR1 ENHRY and CDR2 SYGVKD come from the germline V gene. The CDR3 region has the DNA TGTGCCATCGGCGGGACTACTAATTACAATGAGCAGTTCTTC. Amino acid sequence: CAIGGTTNYNEQFF.

The CDR3 sequence: CASSQGQGEDQPQHF. CDR3 nucleotides: TGCGCCAGCAGCCAAGGCCAGGGGGAGGATCAGCCCCAGCATTTT. The chain employs TRBV4-1 and TRBJ1-5, with 7 positions matching TRBD1. Germline lookup yields CDR1 MGHRA and CDR2 YSYEKL. The CDR3 length is 15 residues. Trimming cost V 1 base and J 5 bases; bases outside gene matches: 5.

V and J are TRBV10-3 and TRBJ2-2, with TRBD2 matching 12 bases. V dropped 6 bases and J dropped 7; count of bases not matched to a gene: 6. The CDR3 spans 15 residues. Per the germline V gene, CDR1 is ENHRY and CDR2 is SYGVKD. CDR3 nucleotides: TGTGCCATCAGCCCGACTAGCGGGAGTATCGGGGAGCTGTTTTTT. Protein sequence: CAISPTSGSIGELFF.

This clone was recorded once. V and J are TRBV9 and TRBJ2-5; the match to TRBD2 covers 11 bases. Per germline, CDR1 SGDLS and CDR2 YYNGEE. Trimming removed 4 bases from V and 4 bases from J; junction bases left unmatched: 6. The CDR3 contains 15 residues. The CDR3 DNA sequence: TGTGCCAGCAGCTTAGGGACTAGCGGACCAGAGACCCAGTACTTC. Residues: CASSLGTSGPETQYF.